Following are 17 T cell receptor beta chains from one sample sequenced in a study of regulatory and conventional T cells in RAG deficiency. The table came from immunoSEQ multiplex PCR; TCRdb's copy has only in-frame clones and leaves some out. The sample consists of 30,000 to 35,000 clones, more than 80% of them appearing once. This same sample was also taken into another study, of regulatory T cells. This second study notes: Amplification used 52 TRBV primers and 13 TRBJ primers.

Source material: CD8+ T cells sorted from blood. The receptors were sampled from a human donor in good health.

The chain couples TRBV12-5 to TRBJ2-1; TRBD1 might be the D (8 bases). Deletions cut 1 base from V and 2 bases from J, with 24 bases between. The CDR3 sequence is 20 residues long. CDR1 is LGHNT, CDR2 FRNRAP, per germline. CDR3 bases: TGTGCTAGTGGTTTGGCACCCGGGGGGACAGGCCCCAATGCCTACAATGAGCAGTTCTTC. Its translation is CASGLAPGGTGPNAYNEQFF.

This sequence joins TRBV5-6 and TRBJ1-1; D not certain. The CDR3 has 12 amino acids. Trimming took 2 bases from V and 2 from J, leaving 4 bases between them. Germline values: CDR1 SGHDT, CDR2 YYEEEE. CDR3 DNA: TGTGCCAGCAGCTTACAAAACACTGAAGCTTTCTTT. The encoded protein is CASSLQNTEAFF.

CDR3: CASSLLGGAYNEQFF. The CDR3 region has the DNA TGTGCCAGCAGCTTACTTGGCGGAGCATACAATGAGCAGTTCTTC. V usage is TRBV13 and J usage is TRBJ2-1; D is undetermined. The ends were cut back, 2 bases at V and 4 bases at J, with 12 bases in the middle. This CDR3 has 15 residues. Germline V CDR1 and CDR2: PRHDT, FYEKMQ (reference sequence).

The chain uses TRBV27 and TRBJ1-2; a possible D gene is TRBD1 (6 bases). Germline V gene sequence: CDR1 MNHEY, CDR2 SMNVEV (reference sequence). The CDR3 length is 13 residues. V was clipped by 6 bases and J by 3 bases, with 11 bases between them. The CDR3: CASRGAADYGYTF. The CDR3 DNA sequence: TGTGCCAGCAGGGGGGCGGCGGACTATGGCTACACCTTC.

V usage is TRBV19 and J usage is TRBJ1-2; tentatively, D is TRBD1 (5 bases). V was pared by 5 bases and J by 4 bases, with 14 bases between. The CDR3 contains 14 residues. In germline, CDR1 is LNHDA, CDR2 SQIVND (reference sequence). The chain's CDR3 is CASSDSGTVYGYTF. The CDR3 coding sequence is TGTGCCAGTAGTGACTCCGGGACGGTCTATGGCTACACCTTC.

This chain links TRBV28 with TRBJ1-1; TRBD1 matches at 7 bases. The CDR3 is 14 amino acids. The V and J ends lost 6 bases and 1 base, in that order; junction bases with no gene match: 5. The germline gives CDR1 MDHEN, CDR2 SYDVKM. The DNA for the CDR3 is TGTGCCAGCAGGGTCAACAGGGGGAACACTGAAGCTTTCTTT. Translating gives CASRVNRGNTEAFF.

Note on this clone: The same CDR3 can be traced to other DNA sequences in this sample. The V and J genes are TRBV4-1 and TRBJ1-2; 8 positions agree with TRBD1. The CDR3 spans 16 residues. Germline lookup yields CDR1 MGHRA and CDR2 YSYEKL. V lost 0 bases to trimming and J lost 7 bases; unmatched junction nucleotides: 10. CDR3 sequence reads: CASSQESPDRVGGYTF. DNA of the CDR3: TGCGCCAGCAGCCAAGAATCCCCGGACAGGGTAGGTGGCTACACCTTC.

The table lists this clone with a few counts. The rearrangement uses TRBV11-2 and TRBJ2-1, with D possibly being TRBD2 (5 bases). The CDR3 loop spans 16 amino acids. Trimming shortened V by 5 bases and J by 14 bases, and 28 bases separated the two germline ends. CDR1 is SGHAT, CDR2 FQNNGV, per germline. In DNA form, the CDR3 reads TGTGCCAGCAGCCAAGGGTCGCTAGCTAAAACCCCTGTGGAGTTCTTC. This codes for CASSQGSLAKTPVEFF.

The chain carries TRBV11-2 and TRBJ1-2; D is uncertain. Germline V lookup: CDR1 SGHAT, CDR2 FQNNGV. This CDR3 spans 18 amino acids. The V and J ends lost 1 base and 6 bases respectively, with 24 bases between them. CDR3 sequence reads: CASSLGGWMGSGSHGYTF. CDR3 coding DNA: TGTGCCAGCAGCTTAGGAGGGTGGATGGGCAGCGGTTCTCATGGCTACACCTTC.

The chain joins TRBV2 to TRBJ1-1, with D possibly being TRBD1 (6 bases). The V gene lost 3 bases and the J gene lost 6 bases, with 17 bases spanning the gap. The CDR3 is 15 amino acids. Looked up from germline, CDR1 is SNHLY and CDR2 is FYNNEI. The CDR3 region is CASSEVYRDIAEAFF. DNA of the CDR3: TGTGCCAGCAGTGAGGTTTACAGGGATATCGCTGAAGCTTTCTTT.

The chain has TRBV5-4 and TRBJ1-6, with a possible D match to TRBD1 (6 bases). The germline V gene has CDR1 SGHNT and CDR2 YYREEE (reference sequence). The CDR3 is made up of 14 amino acids. Trimming pared 6 bases from V and 8 bases from J, leaving 15 bases between. The CDR3 DNA sequence: TGTGCCAGCACTCTCTTACAGGGAGATTCACCCCTCCACTTT. It translates to CASTLLQGDSPLHF.

The CDR3 is CASSVVASGHNEQFF. The CDR3 DNA follows: TGTGCCAGCAGCGTAGTGGCTAGCGGTCACAATGAGCAGTTCTTC. The chain recombines TRBV9 with TRBJ2-1, with 7 bases matching TRBD2. Losses at the gene ends were 0 bases for V and 5 bases for J; bases not matched to a gene: 5. The CDR3 contains 15 residues. CDR1 is SGDLS and CDR2 is YYNGEE in the germline V gene.

This chain joins TRBV28 and TRBJ1-1, with D perhaps matching TRBD1 (6 bases). CDR3 length: 15 amino acids. The germline V and J ends were trimmed by 8 bases and 6 bases, with 22 bases remaining between them. The V gene's germline CDR1 is MDHEN and CDR2 SYDVKM. CDR3 DNA sequence: TGTGCCAGCTCCAGTCCCTTCCAGGGGATCCCTGAAGCTTTCTTT. Translated, it gives CASSSPFQGIPEAFF.

The chain uses TRBV2 and TRBJ2-1; 14 positions agree with TRBD2. Germline V lookup: CDR1 SNHLY, CDR2 FYNNEI. The CDR3 sequence is 14 residues long. V trimming: 7 bases; J trimming: 5 bases; junction bases outside the gene matches: 1. DNA for the CDR3: TGTGCCAGCACGGGACTAGCGGGAGACAATGAGCAGTTCTTC. As protein: CASTGLAGDNEQFF.

The rearrangement joins TRBV7-9 to TRBJ1-6; no clear D. The CDR3 runs 15 residues. Per the germline V gene, CDR1 is SEHNR and CDR2 is FQNEAQ (reference sequence). The germline V and J ends were trimmed by 4 bases and 3 bases, with 10 bases remaining between them. The CDR3 region has the DNA TGTGCCAGCAGCTCTAAGGACGGCTATAATTCACCCCTCCACTTT. It is translated as CASSSKDGYNSPLHF.

The chain couples TRBV7-6 to TRBJ2-3; D is perhaps TRBD1 or TRBD2 (5 bases each). Looked up from germline, CDR1 is SGHVS and CDR2 is FNYEAQ. The CDR3 runs 16 residues. The ends were cut back, 1 base at V and 0 bases at J, with 11 bases in the middle. The CDR3 sequence: CASSLDLGDSTDTQYF. In DNA, the CDR3 is TGTGCCAGCAGCTTAGACTTGGGGGACAGCACAGATACGCAGTATTTT.

The V and J genes are TRBV7-8 and TRBJ1-1; D gene ambiguous. The V and J ends lost 3 bases and 3 bases respectively, with 8 bases between them. CDR1 is SGHVS, CDR2 FQNEAQ, per germline. The CDR3 has 13 residues. CDR3 sequence: CASSFNKDTEAFF. For the CDR3, the DNA is TGTGCCAGCAGCTTTAACAAGGACACTGAAGCTTTCTTT.